The clone carrying this T cell receptor (beta chain) was detected only a few times. This record comes from a study of response to subunit inactivated influenza vaccine. After removal of 3 bases from V and 4 bases from J, the junction contained 5 bases not matched to a gene. This CDR3 contains 16 residues. The germline V gene encodes CDR1 MNHEY and CDR2 SMNVEV (reference sequence). TCRdb itself ran the RT-PCR reads through MiXCR, one entry per CDR3 protein. Of about 540,000 distinct CDR3 sequences in the sample, approximately 24% were seen once. These same data were also listed under a study on T cells expressing NK-cell markers. This second report adds: Libraries used 5'RACE template switching adding universal primer site and UMIs. Roughly six donors showed dominant NKG2C+ clonotypes comprising about 1.0-7.5% of their CD8+ T cells. These clonotypes, the leaders elsewhere, also led the CD3+CD56-NKG2C+ fraction in several donors. Evidence did not settle whether expanded NKG2C+ T cell clones targeted HCMV.

The clonotype was recovered from a man in his forties or fifties who received an inactivated influenza vaccine. The chain couples TRBV27 to TRBJ2-2, with 10 bases aligning to TRBD1. Sequenced material: CD4+ T cells sorted from PBMCs, taken roughly 13 days after vaccination. The CDR3 coding sequence is TGTGCCAGCAGTTTGTTACGGACAGGGGGCACCGGGGAGCTGTTTTTT. It specifies CASSLLRTGGTGELFF.